This T cell receptor beta chain was profiled in a study of CD8+ T cells in alopecia areata. cDNA serving as the sequencing template came from extracted, reverse transcribed RNA. Assay used: immunoSEQ multiplex PCR; TCRdb lists only in-frame clones, some missing. The sample lists 150,000 to 200,000 clones, approximately 50% occurring once. Trimming left V 2 bases short and J 0 bases short, with 5 bases between. CDR1 is GTSNPN, CDR2 SVGIG, per germline (reference sequence). This CDR3 region has 12 residues. This sample's treatment: oral pan-JAK inhibitor, 5-10 mg twice daily. Study-level results: Affected lesional scalp, above all in alopecia totalis/universalis, was more clonal than normal scalp. Sequenced scalp T cells also include alphabeta T cells resident in normal skin.

Comment on this clone: The antigen is not known.

The chain carries TRBV30 and TRBJ2-7; D not certain. Sample: CD8+ T cells sorted from blood, taken around week 53, from a patient treated with tofacitinib. The clonotype was recovered from a human donor with alopecia areata. This CDR3 reads CAWSYSSYEQYF. The CDR3 DNA reads as TGTGCCTGGAGTTACAGCTCCTACGAGCAGTACTTC. Full variable domain (remainder filled in from reference TRBV30 and TRBJ2-7): SQTIHQWPATLVQPVGSPLSLECTVEGTSNPNLYWYRQAAGRGLQLLFYSVGIGQISSEVPQNLSASRPQDRQFILSSKKLLLSDSGFYLCAWSYSSYEQYFGPGTRLTVT.